This entry is about one T cell receptor beta chain. The protocol was immunoSEQ multiplex PCR, while the TCRdb copy is restricted to in-frame clones and leaves out a portion. There are over a million clones in the sample; roughly 75% occur only once, and approximately 1.5% lies in the top ten. This entry comes from a study of shared clonotypes between healthy human individuals. For the study at large: CD4 naive cells filled three plates per donor, CD4 memory three, CD8 naive two and CD8 memory one.

The sample was memory CD4+ T cells sorted from blood. Subset: CD45RA-negative fraction. The TCR originated in a man younger than 35 in good health.

The CDR3 reads CASSPNAGGGEAFF. CDR3 nucleotides: TGTGCCAGCAGCCCTAATGCCGGAGGGGGTGAAGCTTTCTTT. The gene calls are TRBV7-9 and TRBJ1-1, with D possibly TRBD1 on 6 matching bases. CDR3 length: 14 amino acids. Germline assignment: CDR1 SEHNR and CDR2 FQNEAQ (reference sequence). Deletions cut 5 bases from V and 7 bases from J, with 17 bases between.